This TCR beta chain is from a study of T cell responses to AZD1222 COVID-19 vaccine. Study findings and constraints: Nearly half of unique spike-specific TCRs reportedly avoided B.1.351 and B.1.1.7 mutated regions. Donors, mostly white British, included more females; clonal diversity was possibly underestimated.

Trimming took off 6 bases at V and 3 bases at J, with 12 bases between the two ends. The CDR3 sequence is 13 residues long. Per germline, CDR1 SGHRS and CDR2 YFSETQ. Sequencing used immunoSEQ multiplex PCR; TCRdb keeps in-frame clones, though not all of them. The table records roughly 180,000 clones, approximately 91% of them present only once. About this clone: What it recognizes is unknown.

The chain combines TRBV5-1 with TRBJ1-1; a possible D gene is TRBD1 (6 bases). The input for sequencing was peripheral blood, taken 28 days after the second AZD1222 dose. The TCR sequence derives from an adult who received the AZD1222 COVID-19 vaccine. DNA for the CDR3: TGCGCCAGCACCCCGGGGGGCCACACTGAAGCTTTCTTT. It translates to CASTPGGHTEAFF. The whole variable domain, filled in from reference TRBV5-1 and TRBJ1-1, reads KAGVTQTPRYLIKTRGQQVTLSCSPISGHRSVSWYQQTPGQGLQFLFEYFSETQRNKGNFPGRFSGRQFSNSRSEMNVSTLELGDSALYLCASTPGGHTEAFFGQGTRLTVV.